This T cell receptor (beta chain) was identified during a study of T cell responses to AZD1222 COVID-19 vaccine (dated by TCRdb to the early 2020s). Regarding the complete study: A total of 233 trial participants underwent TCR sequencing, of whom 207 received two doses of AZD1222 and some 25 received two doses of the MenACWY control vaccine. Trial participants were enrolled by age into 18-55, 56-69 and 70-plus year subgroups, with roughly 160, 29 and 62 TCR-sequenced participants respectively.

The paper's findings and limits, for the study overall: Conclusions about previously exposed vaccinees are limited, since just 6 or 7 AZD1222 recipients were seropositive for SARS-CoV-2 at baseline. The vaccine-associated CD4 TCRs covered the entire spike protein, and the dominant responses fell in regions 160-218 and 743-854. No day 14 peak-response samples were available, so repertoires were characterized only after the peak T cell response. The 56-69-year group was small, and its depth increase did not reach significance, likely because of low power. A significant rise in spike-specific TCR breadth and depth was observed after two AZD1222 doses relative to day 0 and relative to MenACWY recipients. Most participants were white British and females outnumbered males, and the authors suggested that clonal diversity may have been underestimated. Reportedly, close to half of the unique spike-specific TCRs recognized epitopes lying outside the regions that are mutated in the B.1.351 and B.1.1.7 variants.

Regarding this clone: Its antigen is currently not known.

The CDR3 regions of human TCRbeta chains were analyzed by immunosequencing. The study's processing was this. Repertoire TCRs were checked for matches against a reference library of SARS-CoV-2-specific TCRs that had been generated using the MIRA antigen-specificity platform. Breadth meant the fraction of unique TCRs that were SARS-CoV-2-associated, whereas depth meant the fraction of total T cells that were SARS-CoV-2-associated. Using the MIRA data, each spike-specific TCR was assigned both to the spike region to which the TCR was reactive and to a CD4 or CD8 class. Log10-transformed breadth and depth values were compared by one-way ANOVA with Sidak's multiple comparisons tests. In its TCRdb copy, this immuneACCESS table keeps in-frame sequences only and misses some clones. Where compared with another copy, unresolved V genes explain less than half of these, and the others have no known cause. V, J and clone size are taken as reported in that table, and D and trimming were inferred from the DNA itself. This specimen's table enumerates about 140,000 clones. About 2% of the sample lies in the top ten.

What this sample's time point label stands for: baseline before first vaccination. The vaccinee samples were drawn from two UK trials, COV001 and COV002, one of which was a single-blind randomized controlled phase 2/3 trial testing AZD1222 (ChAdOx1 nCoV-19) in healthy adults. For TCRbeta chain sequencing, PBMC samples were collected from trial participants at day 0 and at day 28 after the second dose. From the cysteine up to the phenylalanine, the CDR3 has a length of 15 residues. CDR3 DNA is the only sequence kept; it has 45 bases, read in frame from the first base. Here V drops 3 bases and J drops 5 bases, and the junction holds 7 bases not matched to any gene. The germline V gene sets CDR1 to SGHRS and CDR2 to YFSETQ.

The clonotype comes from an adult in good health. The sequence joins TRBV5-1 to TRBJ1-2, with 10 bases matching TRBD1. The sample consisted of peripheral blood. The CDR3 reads CASSSRQGASYGYTF. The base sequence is TGCGCCAGCAGCTCTCGACAGGGGGCCTCATATGGCTACACCTTC.